A selection of T cell receptor beta chains follows, all from one sample in a study of OX40 agonist ivuxolimab in advanced cancers. Clones were sequenced by immunoSEQ multiplex PCR, and TCRdb holds only the in-frame ones, with some missing. The sample lists 35,000 or so clones; about 80% were seen once. Sequencing was performed on CD4+ or CD8+ T cells sorted from blood, taken in a trial of the OX40 agonist ivuxolimab. These receptors were obtained from an adult with an advanced solid tumor such as melanoma, head and neck, liver or kidney cancer. Each CDR3 is given with its conserved first and last residue. The D gene is left open where the match is weak. Clone size is stated in some rows and not others, as once, few, many or a class when expanded.

v_call: TRBV5-4; clone_size: .; d_call: .; j_call: TRBJ2-7; cdr3_nt: TGTGCCAGCAGCTTGGTTAGCTCCTACGAGCAGTACTTC; cdr3_aa: CASSLVSSYEQYF
v_call: TRBV27; clone_size: .; d_call: TRBD1; j_call: TRBJ2-2; cdr3_nt: TGTGCCAGCAGTTTTGACAGGGGGAACGGGGAGCTGTTTTTT; cdr3_aa: CASSFDRGNGELFF
v_call: TRBV7-2; clone_size: .; d_call: .; j_call: TRBJ1-3; cdr3_nt: TGTGCCAGCAGCTCTGTCATCGAGAGCACCATATATTTT; cdr3_aa: CASSSVIESTIYF
v_call: TRBV29-1; clone_size: .; d_call: TRBD1; j_call: TRBJ1-2; cdr3_nt: TGCAGCGTTGAACCCCTCCCGAGACAGGGCTGGAACTATGGCTACACCTTC; cdr3_aa: CSVEPLPRQGWNYGYTF
v_call: TRBV2; clone_size: .; d_call: .; j_call: TRBJ2-3; cdr3_nt: TGTGCCAGCAGTGGGTTTTCTATGCCTAGCACAGATACGCAGTATTTT; cdr3_aa: CASSGFSMPSTDTQYF
v_call: TRBV19; clone_size: .; d_call: .; j_call: TRBJ1-2; cdr3_nt: TGTGCCAGTAGTAGTGGGGTCCGGAAAAATGGCTACACCTTC; cdr3_aa: CASSSGVRKNGYTF
v_call: TRBV10-3; clone_size: .; d_call: TRBD1; j_call: TRBJ2-2; cdr3_nt: TGTGCCACGACAGGGGTTATCACCGGGGAGCTGTTTTTT; cdr3_aa: CATTGVITGELFF
v_call: TRBV7-2; clone_size: .; d_call: .; j_call: TRBJ2-6; cdr3_nt: TGTGCCAGCAGCCGCGTAGCCTCTGGGGCCAACGTCCTGACTTTC; cdr3_aa: CASSRVASGANVLTF
v_call: TRBV7-2; clone_size: few; d_call: .; j_call: TRBJ1-1; cdr3_nt: TGTGCCAGCAGAAGGACCGAGAACACTGAAGCTTTCTTT; cdr3_aa: CASRRTENTEAFF
v_call: TRBV28; clone_size: .; d_call: TRBD2; j_call: TRBJ2-7; cdr3_nt: TGTGCCAGCATAGCATACGGACTAGCGTCCTACGAGCAGTACTTC; cdr3_aa: CASIAYGLASYEQYF
v_call: TRBV5-1; clone_size: .; d_call: .; j_call: TRBJ2-1; cdr3_nt: TGCGCCAGCAGCGAAATCGGGACTTCCTACAATGAGCAGTTCTTC; cdr3_aa: CASSEIGTSYNEQFF
v_call: TRBV5-1; clone_size: .; d_call: .; j_call: TRBJ1-1; cdr3_nt: TGCGCCAGTACGGACATAGGTATGAACACTGAAGCTTTCTTT; cdr3_aa: CASTDIGMNTEAFF
v_call: TRBV4-1; clone_size: .; d_call: TRBD1; j_call: TRBJ1-5; cdr3_nt: TGCGCCAGCAGCCCTGGGACAGCTAATCAGCCCCAGCATTTT; cdr3_aa: CASSPGTANQPQHF
v_call: TRBV19; clone_size: .; d_call: TRBD2; j_call: TRBJ2-2; cdr3_nt: TGTGCCAGTATTGACCGGGGGGGCTCCGGGGAGCTGTTTTTT; cdr3_aa: CASIDRGGSGELFF
v_call: TRBV20-1; clone_size: .; d_call: .; j_call: TRBJ2-1; cdr3_nt: TGCAGTGCTAGTTCGGGGCGAGAGCAGTTCTTC; cdr3_aa: CSASSGREQFF
v_call: TRBV6-5; clone_size: .; d_call: .; j_call: TRBJ1-2; cdr3_nt: TGTGCCAGCAGTCGCGAAAAGGGGACCCGCTACACCTTC; cdr3_aa: CASSREKGTRYTF
v_call: TRBV4-3; clone_size: .; d_call: .; j_call: TRBJ1-5; cdr3_nt: TGCGCCAGCAGCCCAACCTATGGGGGAAGGCAGCCCCAGCATTTT; cdr3_aa: CASSPTYGGRQPQHF
v_call: TRBV5-4; clone_size: .; d_call: .; j_call: TRBJ2-7; cdr3_nt: TGTGCCAGCAGCATCGACAGTGAATACGAGCAGTACTTC; cdr3_aa: CASSIDSEYEQYF
v_call: TRBV19; clone_size: .; d_call: .; j_call: TRBJ1-4; cdr3_nt: TGTGCCAGTAGTAGACAGCATAATGAAAAACTGTTTTTT; cdr3_aa: CASSRQHNEKLFF
v_call: TRBV11-3; clone_size: .; d_call: TRBD2; j_call: TRBJ2-2; cdr3_nt: TGTGCCAGCAGCCAAACGACTCTAGCGGGGGGCAACACCGGGGAGCTGTTTTTT; cdr3_aa: CASSQTTLAGGNTGELFF
v_call: TRBV11-3; clone_size: .; d_call: TRBD1; j_call: TRBJ1-2; cdr3_nt: TGTGCCAGCAGCACCGACAGGGTCCGGTATGGCTACACCTTC; cdr3_aa: CASSTDRVRYGYTF
v_call: TRBV6-5; clone_size: once; d_call: .; j_call: TRBJ1-2; cdr3_nt: TGTGCCAGCAGAGACCCAGGGCATCTCTATGGCTACACCTTC; cdr3_aa: CASRDPGHLYGYTF
v_call: TRBV19; clone_size: .; d_call: .; j_call: TRBJ2-7; cdr3_nt: TGTGCCAGTAGTACCTCGACAGGACCAGCGGGCGAGCAGTACTTC; cdr3_aa: CASSTSTGPAGEQYF
v_call: TRBV7-2; clone_size: .; d_call: TRBD1; j_call: TRBJ1-5; cdr3_nt: TGTGCCAGCAGCTTGTCAGGGGGATTTAGCAATCAGCCCCAGCATTTT; cdr3_aa: CASSLSGGFSNQPQHF
v_call: TRBV21-1; clone_size: .; d_call: .; j_call: TRBJ1-5; cdr3_nt: TGTGCCAGCAGCAAGACCCCAACAGGGTACGGCAATCAGCCCCAGCATTTT; cdr3_aa: CASSKTPTGYGNQPQHF
v_call: TRBV4-1; clone_size: once; d_call: .; j_call: TRBJ1-4; cdr3_nt: TGCGCCAGCAGCCAAGCTTACCGGAGGGAGGAAAAACTGTTTTTT; cdr3_aa: CASSQAYRREEKLFF
v_call: TRBV21-1; clone_size: .; d_call: .; j_call: TRBJ1-2; cdr3_nt: TGTGCCAGCAGCAAGGTGCCGGGGCCAAATGGCTACACCTTC; cdr3_aa: CASSKVPGPNGYTF
v_call: TRBV7-2; clone_size: once; d_call: .; j_call: TRBJ1-5; cdr3_nt: TGTGCCAGCAGCTTAAAGGCGGGGCAGCCCCAGCATTTT; cdr3_aa: CASSLKAGQPQHF
v_call: TRBV4-2; clone_size: .; d_call: TRBD1; j_call: TRBJ1-1; cdr3_nt: TGTGCCAGCAGCCTAGACAGGGTGGGCGCTGAAGCTTTCTTT; cdr3_aa: CASSLDRVGAEAFF
v_call: TRBV18; clone_size: .; d_call: TRBD1; j_call: TRBJ1-1; cdr3_nt: TGTGCCAGCTCACCCGGCAGGGGGGGTGAAGCTTTCTTT; cdr3_aa: CASSPGRGGEAFF
v_call: TRBV7-9; clone_size: .; d_call: .; j_call: TRBJ2-1; cdr3_nt: TGTGCCAGCAGCTTGGTCAATGAGCAGTTCTTC; cdr3_aa: CASSLVNEQFF
v_call: TRBV15; clone_size: .; d_call: .; j_call: TRBJ1-5; cdr3_nt: TGTGCCACCAGCAGAGATCGTTGGGGAAATCAGCCCCAGCATTTT; cdr3_aa: CATSRDRWGNQPQHF
v_call: TRBV9; clone_size: .; d_call: .; j_call: TRBJ1-6; cdr3_nt: TGTGCCAGCAGCCCCTGGGCAGATAATTCACCCCTCCACTTT; cdr3_aa: CASSPWADNSPLHF
v_call: TRBV7-2; clone_size: .; d_call: .; j_call: TRBJ2-5; cdr3_nt: TGTGCCAGCAGCTTAGAACAGGGAGGGTACCAAGAGACCCAGTACTTC; cdr3_aa: CASSLEQGGYQETQYF
v_call: TRBV5-5; clone_size: .; d_call: .; j_call: TRBJ1-2; cdr3_nt: TGTGCCAGCAGCCCCAATACAGAAAACTATGGCTACACCTTC; cdr3_aa: CASSPNTENYGYTF
v_call: TRBV5-1; clone_size: .; d_call: TRBD1; j_call: TRBJ2-1; cdr3_nt: TGCGCCAGCAGCCTCGGACAGGGCCCATACAATGAGCAGTTCTTC; cdr3_aa: CASSLGQGPYNEQFF
v_call: TRBV5-1; clone_size: .; d_call: .; j_call: TRBJ1-4; cdr3_nt: TGCGCCAGCAGCTTGACCGACGCGGAAAAACTGTTTTTT; cdr3_aa: CASSLTDAEKLFF
v_call: TRBV6-5; clone_size: .; d_call: TRBD1; j_call: TRBJ1-3; cdr3_nt: TGTGCCAGCAGACGACAGGGCTCCGGAAACACCATATATTTT; cdr3_aa: CASRRQGSGNTIYF
v_call: TRBV5-1; clone_size: .; d_call: .; j_call: TRBJ2-7; cdr3_nt: TGCGCCAGCAGCTGGGACCTCAACGAGCAGTACTTC; cdr3_aa: CASSWDLNEQYF
v_call: TRBV19; clone_size: .; d_call: .; j_call: TRBJ2-3; cdr3_nt: TGTGCCAGTAGAGTAAAGGGTTTCACAGATACGCAGTATTTT; cdr3_aa: CASRVKGFTDTQYF
v_call: TRBV5-1; clone_size: .; d_call: .; j_call: TRBJ2-2; cdr3_nt: TGCGCCAGCAGCTTGGCCCCCTCTCCCGGCGCCGGGGAGCTGTTTTTT; cdr3_aa: CASSLAPSPGAGELFF
v_call: TRBV6-5; clone_size: .; d_call: .; j_call: TRBJ1-5; cdr3_nt: TGTGCCAGCAGTTACGGCCGGGATCAGCCCCAGCATTTT; cdr3_aa: CASSYGRDQPQHF
v_call: TRBV7-9; clone_size: once; d_call: TRBD1; j_call: TRBJ1-5; cdr3_nt: TGTGCCAGCAGCTTAGCTTTTGGGACAGGCCCCAATCAGCCCCAGCATTTT; cdr3_aa: CASSLAFGTGPNQPQHF
v_call: TRBV5-6; clone_size: .; d_call: .; j_call: TRBJ1-2; cdr3_nt: TGTGCCAGCAGCTCCCTCCGGGGGGACGGCTACACCTTC; cdr3_aa: CASSSLRGDGYTF
v_call: TRBV5-6; clone_size: .; d_call: .; j_call: TRBJ1-2; cdr3_nt: TGTGCCAGCAGCGGGCAGGGGTCGGACATCCACTTCCTCCTCTATGGCTACACCTTC; cdr3_aa: CASSGQGSDIHFLLYGYTF
v_call: TRBV19; clone_size: .; d_call: .; j_call: TRBJ1-4; cdr3_nt: TGTGCCAGTAGTATCCCAGGGGATCCTAATGAAAAACTGTTTTTT; cdr3_aa: CASSIPGDPNEKLFF
v_call: TRBV2; clone_size: .; d_call: TRBD2; j_call: TRBJ2-5; cdr3_nt: TGTGCCAGCAGTGAACGTTTAATGGCGGGGGTCTTCGAGACCCAGTACTTC; cdr3_aa: CASSERLMAGVFETQYF
v_call: TRBV7-9; clone_size: .; d_call: .; j_call: TRBJ2-6; cdr3_nt: TGTGCCAGCAGCTTAGCGAGGACCTCTGGGGCCAACGTCCTGACTTTC; cdr3_aa: CASSLARTSGANVLTF
v_call: TRBV27; clone_size: .; d_call: .; j_call: TRBJ2-1; cdr3_nt: TGTGCCAGCAGCGATCCACCCTACAATGAGCAGTTCTTC; cdr3_aa: CASSDPPYNEQFF